This T cell receptor (beta chain) came from a study of blood T cells in healthy people across ages. A few counts support this clonotype. The antigen is unknown. With a J-beta primer mix and a sample-barcoded 5' primer, a second PCR ran roughly 6 to 11 cycles. TCRdb re-derived calls from the 5' RACE reads in MiXCR, one entry per CDR3 protein. The sample has about a million distinct CDR3 sequences, around 49% seen once. Broader study findings: Researchers report that TCR beta diversity correlated strongly with naive T cell percentage.

Germline lookup yields CDR1 SQVTM and CDR2 ANQGSEA. CDR3 length equals 14 residues. V gave up 7 bases and J gave up 1 base; unmatched junction bases: 6. Sequencing was carried out using blood. This TCR came from a man aged 25-40 years in good health. J is TRBJ2-5 and V is TRBV29-1; 10 nucleotides match TRBD1. The CDR3 region has the DNA TGCAGCGCCGGGACAGGGGAACGCCAAGAGACCCAGTACTTC. Residues: CSAGTGERQETQYF.